The present entry profiles one T cell receptor beta chain with its context. As yet, its antigen is unknown. TCRdb's copy holds only in-frame clones and misses some; the assay was immunoSEQ multiplex PCR. The sample has some 58,000 clones, about three quarters seen once. The sample originates from a study of early stage breast cancer tumors. At the level of the study: Average read coverage per sample was around 10-fold. Points from the study as a whole: Enriched TCRB sequences shared across patients were mostly commonly generated sequences. Bulk DNA sequencing of unsorted cells missed chain pairing and markers.

This CDR3 spans 13 amino acids. Trimming took 4 bases from V and 2 from J, leaving 9 bases between them. CDR1 MNHEY and CDR2 SMNVEV come from the germline V gene (reference sequence). J is TRBJ2-7 and V is TRBV27; tentatively, D is TRBD1 (5 bases). The sequence was collected from a person in their twenties or thirties with breast cancer. Material: blood. CDR3 in DNA: TGTGCCAGCAGTTGGCAGGGTGCCTACGAGCAGTACTTC. Residues: CASSWQGAYEQYF.